The 21 T cell receptor beta chains below were found in one sample sequenced in a study of shared clonotypes between healthy human individuals. Libraries were prepared by immunoSEQ multiplex PCR; TCRdb keeps only in-frame clonotypes and omits some of them. The sample holds roughly 490,000 clones, 70% to 80% seen once. Material: PBMCs. The source is a woman in her forties in good health. Some clones in this sample may be carry-over from other donors' samples.

In the case of this clone: Different DNA sequences within this sample yield the same CDR3. V and J are TRBV5-4 and TRBJ2-7, with 7 nucleotides matching TRBD2. Germline-derived CDR1 and CDR2 are SGHNT and YYREEE (reference sequence). The CDR3 spans 15 residues. J gave up 6 bases and V 3 bases, and 12 bases lay outside the gene matches. This CDR3 reads CASSSSGGLIGEQYF. CDR3 nucleotide sequence: TGTGCCAGCAGCTCATCTGGGGGACTAATAGGCGAGCAGTACTTC.

As regards this clone: This sample also contains other DNA sequences that code for the same CDR3. The chain joins TRBV7-9 to TRBJ1-2; no reliable D call. Trimming removed 0 bases from V and 4 bases from J, with 9 bases in between. The CDR3 has 14 amino acids. Germline V gene data show CDR1 as SEHNR and CDR2 as FQNEAQ (reference sequence). The CDR3 DNA reads TGTGCCAGCAGCTTAGCAGGAAGCGTCTATGGCTACACCTTC. It specifies CASSLAGSVYGYTF.

With respect to this clone: This same CDR3 is encoded by further DNA sequences in the sample. The J gene is TRBJ2-7, the V gene TRBV5-1; D gene unclear. This CDR3 spans 15 amino acids. In germline, CDR1 is SGHRS, CDR2 YFSETQ. V lost 4 bases to trimming and J lost 0 bases, with 14 bases between them. The CDR3 DNA sequence: TGCGCCAGCAGCCTGCAGTGGCAGGACTCCTACGAGCAGTACTTC. Residues: CASSLQWQDSYEQYF. Full variable domain (rest looked up from reference TRBV5-1 and TRBJ2-7): KAGVTQTPRYLIKTRGQQVTLSCSPISGHRSVSWYQQTPGQGLQFLFEYFSETQRNKGNFPGRFSGRQFSNSRSEMNVSTLELGDSALYLCASSLQWQDSYEQYFGPGTRLTVT.

This clone appeared a few times. The chain joins TRBV28 to TRBJ1-5; a possible D gene is TRBD1 (6 bases). Per germline, CDR1 MDHEN and CDR2 SYDVKM. The CDR3 is made up of 15 amino acids. V was clipped by 8 bases and J by 3 bases, with 17 bases between them. CDR3 nucleotides: TGTGCCAGCGTATCTACAGGGATTTACAATCAGCCCCAGCATTTT. Amino acid sequence: CASVSTGIYNQPQHF.

This chain connects TRBV7-9 to TRBJ1-1; D remains unclear. Trimming took 2 bases from V and 1 from J, leaving 5 bases between them. Germline CDR1 reads SEHNR; CDR2 reads FQNEAQ (reference sequence). This CDR3 is built from 13 residues. The CDR3 DNA is TGTGCCAGCAGCTTATGGGAGAACACTGAAGCTTTCTTT. It translates to CASSLWENTEAFF. Complete variable domain (other parts from reference TRBV7-9 and TRBJ1-1): DTGVSQNPRHKITKRGQNVTFRCDPISEHNRLYWYRQTLGQGPEFLTYFQNEAQLEKSRLLSDRFSAERPKGSFSTLEIQRTEQGDSAMYLCASSLWENTEAFFGQGTRLTVV.

This clone was counted many times. The chain joins TRBV6-6 to TRBJ1-2, with unresolved D. The CDR3 length is 13 residues. Germline loops: CDR1 MNHNY, CDR2 SVGAGI (reference sequence). Trimming stripped 5 bases from V and 0 bases from J, with 7 bases between. DNA for the CDR3: TGTGCCAGCAGTGTCAGTCCTAACTATGGCTACACCTTC. Translating gives CASSVSPNYGYTF.

In this sample, this clone turned up a few times. A far larger clone is off by one base, so a read error is likely. The identical CDR3 is also encoded by other nucleotide sequences in the sample. This sequence joins TRBV6-5 and TRBJ1-1; a weak D match, TRBD1 (5 bases). The CDR3 runs to 13 residues. CDR1 and CDR2 (germline): MNHEY, SVGAGI. The CDR3 nucleotides read TGTGCCATTCGACAGCCCCAGAACACTGAGGCTTTCTTT. Translating gives CAIRQPQNTEAFF.

This sequence joins TRBV30 and TRBJ2-2, with no clear D. Trimming left V 4 bases short and J 6 bases short, with 3 bases between. Germline CDR1 reads GTSNPN; CDR2 reads SVGIG (reference sequence). The CDR3 totals 10 residues. The CDR3 region has the DNA TGTGCCTGGAAGGCCGGGGAGCTGTTTTTT. Translation gives CAWKAGELFF.

This clone was seen a single time. The rearrangement links TRBV5-4 to TRBJ2-7; 8 bases fit TRBD1. Per germline, CDR1 SGHNT and CDR2 YYREEE (reference sequence). The CDR3 loop spans 16 amino acids. V lost 4 bases to trimming and J lost 5 bases; unmatched junction nucleotides: 14. In DNA, the CDR3 is TGTGCCAGCAGCCGTACCGCCGGGACAGGATCCGACGAGCAGTACTTC. Its protein is CASSRTAGTGSDEQYF. Full variable domain (outside the CDR3, taken from reference TRBV5-4 and TRBJ2-7): ETGVTQSPTHLIKTRGQQVTLRCSSQSGHNTVSWYQQALGQGPQFIFQYYREEENGRGNFPPRFSGLQFPNYSSELNVNALELDDSALYLCASSRTAGTGSDEQYFGPGTRLTVT.

The rearrangement links TRBV28 to TRBJ1-3, with no clear D. V lost 3 bases and J lost 6, with 9 bases in between. The CDR3 is made up of 13 amino acids. CDR1 MDHEN and CDR2 SYDVKM come from the germline V gene. CDR3 sequence: CASSLWAQNTIYF. The DNA of the CDR3 is TGTGCCAGCAGTTTGTGGGCACAAAACACCATATATTTT.

The genes are TRBV7-3 and TRBJ2-3; no reliable D call. V lost 4 bases and J lost 2, with 19 bases in between. Germline V gives CDR1 SGHTA, CDR2 FQGTGA. The CDR3 sequence is 17 residues long. DNA of the CDR3: TGTGCCAGCAGCTCCAATACTCGTGCAGGCCTCACAGATACGCAGTATTTT. Protein product: CASSSNTRAGLTDTQYF.

On this clone: This is likely an artifact of a read error, given a far larger clone one base away. The sample contains more than one DNA sequence encoding this CDR3. The chain is built from TRBV30 and TRBJ2-5; TRBD2 matches at 8 bases. The CDR3 is made up of 13 amino acids. Germline trimming cut 5 bases from V and 6 bases from J; bases unmatched to any gene: 8. Germline lookup yields CDR1 GTSNPN and CDR2 SVGIG (reference sequence). The CDR3 DNA follows: TGTGCCTGGCGCCGGACGGGAGGGCAGACCCAGTACTTC. Its translation: CAWRRTGGQTQYF.

A few counts support this clone. The chain couples TRBV19 to TRBJ1-1; tentatively, D is TRBD1 (5 bases). This CDR3 spans 14 amino acids. In germline, CDR1 is LNHDA, CDR2 SQIVND (reference sequence). The V and J ends lost 8 bases and 0 bases respectively, with 13 bases between them. The CDR3 spells CASRRQSMNTEAFF. CDR3 bases: TGTGCCAGTCGGCGACAGAGCATGAACACTGAAGCTTTCTTT.

The chain has TRBV28 and TRBJ2-1; 14 nucleotides match TRBD2. The germline V gene encodes CDR1 MDHEN and CDR2 SYDVKM. With 6 bases clipped from V and 9 bases from J, the junction kept 10 bases outside the gene matches. The CDR3 covers 16 residues. In DNA form, the CDR3 reads TGTGCCAGCAGCCTCCCCGGGACTAGCGGGAGCGCTGAGCAGTTCTTC. Protein sequence: CASSLPGTSGSAEQFF. The entire variable domain, with the rest obtained from reference TRBV28 and TRBJ2-1, is as follows: DVKVTQSSRYLVKRTGEKVFLECVQDMDHENMFWYRQDPGLGLRLIYFSYDVKMKEKGDIPEGYSVSREKKERFSLILESASTNQTSMYLCASSLPGTSGSAEQFFGPGTRLTVL.

The chain is built from TRBV7-2 and TRBJ2-2; 7 nucleotides line up with TRBD2. The V gene end was trimmed by 3 bases and the J gene end by 2 bases; junction bases not matched to a gene: 3. This CDR3 comprises 15 residues. Germline V CDR1 and CDR2: SGHTA, FQGNSA. The CDR3, as DNA: TGTGCCAGCAGCTTCGGGAGGAGTAACACCGGGGAGCTGTTTTTT. It specifies CASSFGRSNTGELFF.

The chain has TRBV6-1 and TRBJ1-2; TRBD1 might be the D (6 bases). The CDR3 totals 14 residues. Trimming cost V 7 bases and J 5 bases, with 17 bases left between them. Germline V lookup: CDR1 MNHNS, CDR2 SASEGT. CDR3 residues: CASTPSGGAYGYTF. In nucleotides, the CDR3 is TGTGCCAGCACCCCCAGCGGGGGCGCTTATGGCTACACCTTC.

This clone was seen only a few times. This chain links TRBV13 with TRBJ2-7; 7 nucleotides line up with TRBD1. This CDR3 has 14 amino acids. V shed 0 bases and J 1 base; nucleotides not matched to a gene: 0. Germline CDR1 is PRHDT and CDR2 is FYEKMQ (reference sequence). The CDR3 nucleotides read TGTGCCAGCAGCTTAGGCAGGGGGTCCTACGAGCAGTACTTC. This translates into CASSLGRGSYEQYF.

V and J are TRBV6-6 and TRBJ2-3; 9 bases fit TRBD2. V lost 0 bases to trimming and J lost 4 bases; unmatched junction nucleotides: 5. This CDR3 region has 16 residues. Germline lookup yields CDR1 MNHNY and CDR2 SVGAGI (reference sequence). The DNA of the CDR3 is TGTGCCAGCAGTTACTCGCGGGCTAGCGGGGCAGATACGCAGTATTTT. It specifies CASSYSRASGADTQYF.

This clone occurred a few times. The chain uses TRBV6-5 and TRBJ2-3, with 8 bases lining up with TRBD2. V lost 6 bases to trimming and J lost 9 bases; unmatched junction nucleotides: 2. Germline V gene data show CDR1 as MNHEY and CDR2 as SVGAGI. This CDR3 is built from 11 residues. CDR3: CASRGLETQYF. The DNA of the CDR3 is TGTGCCAGCAGGGGACTAGAGACGCAGTATTTT.

This rearrangement joins TRBV6-5 to TRBJ2-3, with TRBD2 identical over 7 bases. The CDR3 extends over 15 amino acids. Germline CDR1 MNHEY, CDR2 SVGAGI. V dropped 4 bases and J dropped 2; count of bases not matched to a gene: 6. CDR3 nucleotides: TGTGCCAGCAGTTTGGTGGGAGGGAACACAGATACGCAGTATTTT. It translates to CASSLVGGNTDTQYF.

This clone was detected only once. The chain is built from TRBV28 and TRBJ2-7, with D unresolved. Germline CDR1 MDHEN, CDR2 SYDVKM. V lost 2 bases and J 4 bases, leaving 6 bases between the germline ends. The CDR3 is made up of 12 amino acids. CDR3 coding DNA: TGTGCCAGCAGTTTAGAGCAATACGAGCAGTACTTC. Encoded protein: CASSLEQYEQYF.